This T cell receptor beta chain was sequenced during a study of control samples from healthy donors and cancer patients. Trimming removed 7 bases from V and 8 bases from J; junction bases left unmatched: 12. Germline V gives CDR1 MDHEN, CDR2 SYDVKM. The CDR3 runs to 15 residues. Generated by immunoSEQ multiplex PCR, the TCRdb table keeps only in-frame clones and is missing some. Of 150,000 to 200,000 clones in the sample, almost 90% were seen once. The chain is built from TRBV28 and TRBJ2-1; 9 bases map to TRBD2. This clonotype was obtained from a woman in her forties or fifties in good health. The sample consisted of blood. The CDR3 DNA sequence: TGTGCCAGCACCCTACGGCGGGGGGGGGTCTATGAGCAGTTCTTC. Protein sequence: CASTLRRGGVYEQFF.